This T cell receptor beta chain was identified in a study of OX40 agonist ivuxolimab in advanced cancers. As for the study more broadly: Ivuxolimab, which targeted the costimulatory receptor OX40 (CD134), was an agonistic, fully human IgG2 monoclonal antibody. Intravenous ivuxolimab was administered to patients every 2 weeks at six dose levels: 0.01, 0.1, 0.3, 1.5, 3 and 10 mg/kg. Of the roughly 51 patients in dose escalation, some 20 had hepatocellular carcinoma, roughly 15 had melanoma, 9 had renal cell carcinoma and 9 had head and neck cancer. In the dose-escalation cohort, around 80% of patients were male, and the mean age was 60 years with a range of roughly 20 to 80. Patients were allowed to have had prior anti-PD-1, anti-PD-L1 or anti-CTLA-4 therapy, and around 40% of the dose-escalation patients had previously received checkpoint inhibitors. Partial responses occurred in three dose-escalation patients, of whom one had hepatocellular carcinoma and two had cutaneous melanoma. Peripheral TCRbeta sequencing was intended to test whether TCR sequence diversity was altered and clonal T-cell expansion was caused by ivuxolimab. The paper describes the monotherapy dose-escalation part (N = 52 patients) of the phase I trial of ivuxolimab. Summary of the overall study and its limitations: Partial responders in the 0.1-3.0 mg/kg groups had among the lowest normalized peripheral clonal expansion, especially among CD8+ T cells. Which antigens the clonally expanded peripheral T cells were specific for was not determined. Clonal expansion of both CD4+ and CD8+ blood T cells was observed from baseline to week 6 at doses 0.1 to 3.0 mg/kg. Low levels of normalized T-cell clonal expansion were also seen in some nonresponding patients. On average, CD8+ T cells showed more expanded clones than CD4+ T cells after ivuxolimab.

About this clone itself: Its specific antigen is unknown. Within one base of it there is no much larger clone, and no base qualities were kept.

For CDR1 and CDR2, the germline V gene (reference sequence) lists LNHDA and SQIVND. The CDR3, from cysteine to phenylalanine, totals 13 residues. CDR3 DNA is the only sequence kept; it has 39 bases, read in frame from the first base. Trimming removed 1 base from V and 6 bases from J, leaving 10 bases between the germline ends. Patients with a history of autoimmune disease or receiving systemic immunosuppression were excluded from the trial. Peripheral blood for TCR sequencing was collected from all dose cohorts at baseline, on cycle 4 day 1, and on cycle 7 day 1. Samples were obtained from an open-label, multicenter, first-in-human phase I dose-escalation trial of ivuxolimab. The trial enrolled adults with locally advanced or metastatic head and neck squamous cell, hepatocellular, melanoma or renal cell carcinoma. Before TCR sequencing, CD4+ and CD8+ T cells were separately sorted from peripheral blood.

To sequence the TCRbeta CDR3 region, genomic DNA was isolated from the sorted cells. TCRbeta CDR3 regions were sequenced using the immunoSEQ Assay. TCRdb stores this immuneACCESS table with in-frame sequences only. Part of the clones is absent; in the studies checked, under half of the shortfall reflects unresolved V genes, and no reason is known for the rest. This sample lists roughly 89,000 clones; 70% to 90% were detected once. The top ten clonotypes cover approximately 6.5% of the sample. Sample: CD4+ or CD8+ T cells sorted from blood, taken in a trial of the OX40 agonist ivuxolimab. This clonotype originated in an adult with an advanced solid tumor such as melanoma, head and neck, liver or kidney cancer. The chain was built from TRBV19 and TRBJ2-7; tentative D gene TRBD1, with 5 bases matching. The CDR3 is CASSIGGASEQYF. The base sequence is TGTGCCAGTAGTATAGGTGGGGCCAGCGAGCAGTACTTC. Supplemented by the reference TRBV19 and TRBJ2-7 proteins around the CDR3, the complete variable domain is DGGITQSPKYLFRKEGQNVTLSCEQNLNHDAMYWYRQDPGQGLRLIYYSQIVNDFQKGDIAEGYSVSREKKESFPLTVTSAQKNPTAFYLCASSIGGASEQYFGPGTRLTVT.